Given below is one T cell receptor (beta chain) in context. This sample is part of a study of cytomegalovirus exposure and HLA in healthy donors. 13 Jbeta primers and 60 Vbeta primers were used for the PCR. Generated by immunoSEQ multiplex PCR, the TCRdb table keeps only in-frame clones and is missing some. The sample gives roughly 200,000 clones, approximately 80% of which show up once; approximately 2.9% is in the top ten. There are 14 residues in the CDR3. V gave up 3 bases and J gave up 6 bases, with 14 bases separating them. Germline V gene lookup returns CDR1 MDHEN and CDR2 SYDVKM. The V gene is TRBV28, the J gene TRBJ1-1, with a weak D call TRBD1 (5 bases). The sequence derives from a man under 40 in good health and CMV-seronegative. The specimen was PBMCs. DNA for the CDR3: TGTGCCAGCAGTTTGTATGCAGGGCTAGCTGAAGCTTTCTTT. The encoded protein is CASSLYAGLAEAFF.